A selection of T cell receptor beta chains follows, all from one sample in a study of T cells in Graves' hyperthyroidism and ophthalmopathy. TCRdb fed the multiplex PCR reads into MiXCR, producing one record per CDR3 protein. The sample records approximately 620,000 distinct CDR3 sequences, more than 11% being singletons. Sample: blood. All receptors derive from a woman under 40 with Graves' hyperthyroidism that later progressed to Graves' ophthalmopathy. Each CDR3 is given with its conserved first and last residue. A D gene is named only where the DNA matches it firmly.

>16|TRBD1|TRBV5-1|TRBJ1-1
CASSLHPTGAVTGAFF
>13|NA|TRBV11-2|TRBJ2-7
CASSQAPGHEQYF
>18|TRBD2|TRBV5-1|TRBJ2-7
CASSFRGSGNLGSYEQYF
>13|NA|TRBV20-1|TRBJ1-1
CSAARGRWTEAFF
>17|NA|TRBV7-2|TRBJ2-6
CASSLVPGALAANVLTF
>15|TRBD1|TRBV27|TRBJ1-5
CASSLSGQGTQPQHF
>13|NA|TRBV7-2|TRBJ2-7
CASSAGNTNEQYF
>16|NA|TRBV6-2/TRBV6-3|TRBJ2-2
CASSYSRTVSTGELFF
>17|TRBD1|TRBV27|TRBJ2-2
CDSSLPWGTGEVGELFF
>12|NA|TRBV12-3/TRBV12-4|TRBJ1-5
CASGDPNQPQHF
>19|TRBD2|TRBV9|TRBJ2-2
CASSVGRTLAGGNTGELFF
>16|TRBD2|TRBV4-3|TRBJ2-3
CASSQEPAGGTDTQYF
>14|TRBD1|TRBV19|TRBJ1-1
CASSIEGADTEAFF
>14|TRBD1|TRBV12-3/TRBV12-4|TRBJ2-7
CASSQTGGVYEQYF
>13|NA|TRBV28|TRBJ2-4
CASSPGLENIQYF
>14|TRBD2|TRBV20-1|TRBJ2-7
CSARVLAGTYEQYF
>15|NA|TRBV12-3/TRBV12-4|TRBJ2-1
CASTPRTVSYNEQFF
>14|NA|TRBV6-1|TRBJ2-5
CASTQGRGGETQYF
>13|NA|TRBV3-1|TRBJ2-1
CASSHDTQGLSFF
>16|NA|TRBV5-1|TRBJ2-7
CASSLVASRTPYEQYF
>15|TRBD1|TRBV5-1|TRBJ1-6
CASSLVVTGESPLHF
>17|NA|TRBV4-2|TRBJ2-7
CASSQSLGGASVYEQYF
>14|NA|TRBV27|TRBJ1-1
CASKRQRRNTEAFF
>15|NA|TRBV20-1|TRBJ1-5
CSARRTVGGNQPQHF
>16|NA|TRBV4-2|TRBJ2-7
CASSQVSPWGSHEQYF
>16|TRBD1|TRBV11-2|TRBJ2-5
CASSFAPGQGDETQYF
>16|NA|TRBV12-3/TRBV12-4|TRBJ2-6
CASRTTGFSGANVLTF
>18|TRBD2|TRBV7-2|TRBJ2-1
CASSLVGSGLATFYEQFF
>13|NA|TRBV7-3|TRBJ2-1
CASSTGVYNEQFF